This T cell receptor beta chain was retrieved from a study of T-cell memory formation after mild COVID-19 (dated by TCRdb to the early 2020s). Study-wide context: TCR sequence clusters from the two donors were found to be largely donor specific. Longitudinal TCRalpha and TCRbeta repertoire sequencing tracked T-cell clones expanding and contracting after mild COVID-19 in a couple of donors. Two young, previously healthy adult volunteers made up the cohort, one male and one female. Beyond this particular receptor, the publication reports: Some responding clones were found in pre-infection memory, which suggests that pre-existing cross-reactive memory T cells took part in the SARS-CoV-2 response. Only a couple of mild cases were covered in the study, and larger cohorts including severe cases with pre-infection samples were considered necessary. Balanced CD4/CD8 phenotypes were observed for clones contracting from day 15 to 85, whereas a bias towards CD4+ was observed for a second wave of clones expanding from day 15 to 37. Contracting CD4+ clones were located mainly in the CM and EM memory subsets, whereas CD8+ clones were found to be enriched in EMRA. The second-wave clones that peaked on day 37 were not confirmed to be SARS-CoV-2 specific.

The sample was run on an Illumina NovaSeq 6000. cDNA libraries for TCRalpha and TCRbeta were prepared by 5'RACE using constant-segment primers, with sample barcodes and unique molecular identifiers added. RNA was extracted from every sample with Trizol reagent. Amplification of the libraries took two PCR steps, and the second step added a second sample barcode plus Illumina TruSeq adapters. Libraries were sequenced on an Illumina NovaSeq with 2 x 150 bp paired-end reads. Per the authors' processing: Reads were demultiplexed and collapsed into UMI-guided consensus sequences with migec v1.2.7. Using mixcr v2.1.11, UMI consensuses were aligned to TRA and TRB V and J templates and then assembled into clonotypes. Expanded or contracted clonotypes were those called significant by both edgeR and NoisET, with noise models trained on biological replicates. edgeR calls used a false discovery rate-adjusted p below 0.01 and a log2 fold-change threshold of 1. As an exploratory analysis of dynamics, PCA with hierarchical clustering was applied to max-normalized trajectories of the 1000 most abundant clonotypes. Separately sequenced CD4+ and CD8+ repertoires were used to assign the CD4 or CD8 phenotype of responding clones. TCRdb redid the processing of the public reads, applying fastp at Q25 and MiXCR, and retained in-frame beta chains. Rows are combined by CDR3 protein, so each entry shows the most common genes and DNA. These V and J calls derive from TCRdb rather than the authors' analysis. This sample gives 390,000 or so distinct CDR3 sequences in total; around a sixth of them show up just once. The top ten constitute roughly 21% of the sample.

PBMCs were isolated by Ficoll-Paque density gradient centrifugation. This clonotype was counted only a few times. It lacks a known antigen. Per-base qualities were not stored, and no clone one base away is much larger. The origin of this receptor is a young man who had mild COVID-19 (a few samples of this study predate the infection). The sample titles of this study are shuffled in the database, so cell type and time point are left out; the donor was told from shared clones. Sequencing input: PBMCs or a T cell subset sorted from them (not recorded which).

The CDR3: CASSEFAGPNYGYTF. The nucleotides are TGTGCCAGCAGTGAATTTGCAGGGCCCAACTATGGCTACACCTTC. This receptor chain uses TRBV25-1 and TRBJ1-2, with TRBD1 perhaps the D gene, on 5 matching bases. The CDR3 measures 15 amino acids from cysteine to phenylalanine. The CDR3 DNA has 45 bases and is translated from base 1. CDR1 MGHDK and CDR2 SYGVNS were looked up in the germline V gene. V loses 1 base, J loses 2 bases, and the germline ends lie 11 bases apart.